These T cell receptor beta chains were read from a single sample in a study of shared clonotypes between healthy human individuals. Some clones are missing from TCRdb's copy, which holds only in-frame ones; the method was immunoSEQ multiplex PCR. The sample includes hundreds of thousands of clones, around two thirds of them seen just once. Sequencing used memory CD4+ T cells sorted from blood. The receptors shown here come from a woman between 25 and 40 years old in good health. CDR3s include the opening cysteine and the closing phenylalanine or tryptophan. A D gene is named only where the DNA matches it firmly. Not all rows give a size; the values are once, few, many and, for expanded clones, a class.

d_gene,j_gene,abundance,v_gene,CDR3nt,CDR3aa
TRBD1,TRBJ1-1,-,TRBV5-1,TGCGCCAGCAGCTACGACAGGGGAGGCACTGAAGCTTTCTTT,CASSYDRGGTEAFF
TRBD1,TRBJ1-2,-,TRBV19,TGTGCCAGTAGTCCGAGGACAGGATCGAATGGCTACACCTTC,CASSPRTGSNGYTF
-,TRBJ1-5,-,TRBV7-2,TGTGCCAGCAGCTTACCCGTCCAGCCCCAGCATTTT,CASSLPVQPQHF
-,TRBJ2-7,-,TRBV19,TGTGCCAGTAGTATAGAAAACCCGCGTCCGGGGACGGTTTACGAGCAGTACTTC,CASSIENPRPGTVYEQYF
TRBD2,TRBJ2-7,-,TRBV5-1,TGCGCCAGCAGCTCGAGACTAGCGGGGACTTACGAGCAGTACTTC,CASSSRLAGTYEQYF
-,TRBJ1-5,few,TRBV6-6,TGTGCCAGCAGTTTTGGACAAAGCAATCAGCCCCAGCATTTT,CASSFGQSNQPQHF
-,TRBJ2-7,many,TRBV2,TGTGCCAGCCACCGACTAGGCGAGCAGTACTTC,CASHRLGEQYF
-,TRBJ2-1,-,TRBV9,TGTGCCAGCAGGCCGGGCGGCGGGCAAAACAATGAGCAGTTCTTC,CASRPGGGQNNEQFF
-,TRBJ2-3,few,TRBV5-8,TGTGCCAGCAGCTTGTACGGGGCATCAGATACGCAGTATTTT,CASSLYGASDTQYF
-,TRBJ1-1,-,TRBV6-6,TGTGCCAGCAGGGAGGTTCTGAACACTGAAGCTTTCTTT,CASREVLNTEAFF
-,TRBJ1-1,-,TRBV19,TGTGCCAGTAGTATTGAAGACACCACTGAAGCTTTCTTT,CASSIEDTTEAFF
-,TRBJ2-1,-,TRBV5-6,TGTGCCAGCAGCTTGTCTAGGCACCTCTACAATGAGCAGTTCTTC,CASSLSRHLYNEQFF
TRBD1,TRBJ1-1,-,TRBV5-1,TGCGCCAGCAGCCCGGATGGACAGGGGGCGGCCACTGAAGCTTTCTTT,CASSPDGQGAATEAFF
-,TRBJ1-2,-,TRBV28,TGTGCCAGCAGAGAAGGTGGAGTCTATGGCTACACCTTC,CASREGGVYGYTF
-,TRBJ2-3,-,TRBV21-1,TGTGCCAGCAGCACCGTCTGGACTAGCGGGAGGACAGATACGCAGTATTTT,CASSTVWTSGRTDTQYF
-,TRBJ2-2,-,TRBV9,TGTGCCAGCAGCGTAGGGAACGTCGGGGAGCTGTTTTTT,CASSVGNVGELFF
-,TRBJ2-5,-,TRBV19,TGTGCCAGCTCCCCCCGGGCACAGTATGGGGAGACCCAGTACTTC,CASSPRAQYGETQYF
TRBD2,TRBJ2-7,-,TRBV4-2,TGTGCCAGCGGGGCGGGAGGGGCTTACGAGCAGTACTTC,CASGAGGAYEQYF
-,TRBJ1-2,-,TRBV30,TGTGCCTGGAGGCCGCGGGGCAGATGGGCTAATGGCTACACCTTC,CAWRPRGRWANGYTF
TRBD1,TRBJ2-2,-,TRBV7-9,TGTGCCAGCAGCCGGACCCCGACAGGGGCCGGGGAGCTGTTTTTT,CASSRTPTGAGELFF
TRBD2,TRBJ2-5,-,TRBV6-6,TGTGCCAGCAGAACTTCTAGCGGGAGGGTGGAGACCCAGTACTTC,CASRTSSGRVETQYF
-,TRBJ1-5,few,TRBV6-5,TGTGCCAGCAGTTATCGGGGTACCCGGCAGCCCCAGCATTTT,CASSYRGTRQPQHF
-,TRBJ2-3,-,TRBV5-1,TGCGCCAGCAGCTTGGAAGGCCCCAGGAGCGGAGATACGCAGTATTTT,CASSLEGPRSGDTQYF
-,TRBJ1-2,-,TRBV27,TGTGCCAGCAGTTTAACTTCAGGGACGGGGTATGGCTACACCTTC,CASSLTSGTGYGYTF
TRBD1,TRBJ1-3,-,TRBV30,TGTGCCTGGGGCCAGGGGGCGACTGGAAACACCATATATTTT,CAWGQGATGNTIYF
TRBD2,TRBJ2-7,-,TRBV27,TGTGCCAGCAGAAAGGGGGGACTAGCGGCCTACGAGCAGTACTTC,CASRKGGLAAYEQYF
-,TRBJ1-4,-,TRBV6-1,TGTGCCAGCAGACCTCAGGTATCCGCTGAAAAACTGTTTTTT,CASRPQVSAEKLFF
-,TRBJ1-5,once,TRBV6-6,TGTGCCAGCAGTTACGACGGCAGTGCGGCCCAGCATTTT,CASSYDGSAAQHF
-,TRBJ2-6,-,TRBV29-1,TGCAGCGTTGCTGGATCTGGGGCCAACGTCCTGACTTTC,CSVAGSGANVLTF
TRBD2,TRBJ2-7,-,TRBV7-9,TGTGCCAGCAGCTGGGAGGGGTTCGGGGTCGAGCAGTACTTC,CASSWEGFGVEQYF
TRBD2,TRBJ2-7,-,TRBV19,TGTGCCAGTAGTTCGGGGGGGGAACCCTACGAGCAGTACTTC,CASSSGGEPYEQYF
-,TRBJ2-7,-,TRBV6-1,TGTGCCAGCAGATACAGGGTAACCTACGAGCAGTACTTC,CASRYRVTYEQYF
TRBD2,TRBJ2-1,many,TRBV10-3,TGTGCCTCCGAGGGAGGAGCGGGAGGGAGCGAGCAGTTCTTC,CASEGGAGGSEQFF
TRBD2,TRBJ2-1,-,TRBV4-2,TGTGCCAGCAGCCAAGTCGTGGCGGGAGGCTACAATGAGCAGTTCTTC,CASSQVVAGGYNEQFF
-,TRBJ1-3,-,TRBV4-1,TGCGCCAGCAGCCAAGACAGGGCTGGAAACACCATATATTTT,CASSQDRAGNTIYF
-,TRBJ2-7,-,TRBV28,TGTGCCAGCTGTATTTCCGCCTACGAGCAGTACTTC,CASCISAYEQYF
TRBD1,TRBJ2-3,-,TRBV4-1,TGCGCCAGCAGCCCCTATGTCCCGGGACAGGGCCGGGGTCCCACAGATACGCAGTATTTT,CASSPYVPGQGRGPTDTQYF
-,TRBJ1-1,-,TRBV5-4,TGTGCCAGCAGCTTACAAGGGGGGATGAACACTGAAGCTTTCTTT,CASSLQGGMNTEAFF
-,TRBJ2-1,-,TRBV29-1,TGCAGCGTCCAAAGGGGAGGGGGGTACAATGAGCAGTTCTTC,CSVQRGGGYNEQFF
-,TRBJ1-2,-,TRBV14,TGTGCCAGCAGCCAAGGGAGGGTGACGTCCTATGGCTACACCTTC,CASSQGRVTSYGYTF
-,TRBJ2-7,-,TRBV5-5,TGTGCCAGCGCAACAGGGTCTGGGGAGCAGTACTTC,CASATGSGEQYF
TRBD2,TRBJ2-1,once,TRBV11-1,TGTGCCAGCAGCTTCGATAGCGGGAGGCCTGACAATGAGCAGTTCTTC,CASSFDSGRPDNEQFF
-,TRBJ1-2,-,TRBV2,TGTGCCAGCAGGATTCCGGGGGATAACTATGGCTACACCTTC,CASRIPGDNYGYTF
-,TRBJ2-1,few,TRBV5-4,TGTGCCAGCAGGCTGGGGAACTACAATGAGCAGTTCTTC,CASRLGNYNEQFF
TRBD1,TRBJ1-2,-,TRBV7-2,TGTGCCAGCAGATCTAACGCCAGGACAGGCAGCGGCTACACCTTC,CASRSNARTGSGYTF
-,TRBJ2-2,-,TRBV5-1,TGCGCCAGTTCGCTACGACTGGGCACCGGGGAGCTGTTTTTT,CASSLRLGTGELFF
-,TRBJ2-2,-,TRBV25-1,TGTGCCAGCCTCCTTGGCAGACAGTTTTGTACCGGGGAGCTGTTTTTT,CASLLGRQFCTGELFF
-,TRBJ1-5,-,TRBV6-6,TGTGCCAGCCCCGGTGGGACACTAAGCAATCAGCCCCAGCATTTT,CASPGGTLSNQPQHF
-,TRBJ2-5,-,TRBV28,TGTGCCAGCCCTCATCGTGGGGAGACCCAGTACTTC,CASPHRGETQYF
TRBD2,TRBJ2-1,-,TRBV7-9,TGTGCCAGCAGCCGTACTAGCGGGAGCGGCGATGAGCAGTTCTTC,CASSRTSGSGDEQFF
-,TRBJ2-3,once,TRBV7-2,TGTGCCAGCAGCTCCTACGGAGATACGCAGTATTTT,CASSSYGDTQYF
-,TRBJ1-1,-,TRBV18,TGTGCCAGCTATGGTAGTGGGGGAAGGGGCGCCACTGAAGCTTTCTTT,CASYGSGGRGATEAFF
-,TRBJ2-7,few,TRBV5-1,TGCGCCAGCAGCTTGGTGTCGGGACCCTACGAGCAGTACTTC,CASSLVSGPYEQYF
-,TRBJ1-1,few,TRBV6-1,TGTGCCAGCAGTGAAGGGTGGGGGTCCATGAACACTGAAGCTTTCTTT,CASSEGWGSMNTEAFF
-,TRBJ2-7,-,TRBV18,TGTGCCAGCTCACCACGCATGGGGGACTCTCCCGGCTTGCAGTACTTC,CASSPRMGDSPGLQYF
TRBD1,TRBJ1-2,-,TRBV5-5,TGTGCCAGCAGCGGGACAGCCTCTAACTATGGCTACACCTTC,CASSGTASNYGYTF
TRBD2,TRBJ2-5,-,TRBV11-2,TGTGCCAGCAGCCCTCTCGGGGGGGACCAAGAGACCCAGTACTTC,CASSPLGGDQETQYF
TRBD2,TRBJ2-1,-,TRBV4-1,TGCGCCAGCAGCCAAGTGGGACTAGTAGGGCGGGATGAGCAGTTCTTC,CASSQVGLVGRDEQFF
TRBD2,TRBJ2-2,-,TRBV19,TGTGCCAGTAGTTCGACAAAGGGAGGGATAGCGGAAAAAACCGGGGAGCTGTTTTTT,CASSSTKGGIAEKTGELFF